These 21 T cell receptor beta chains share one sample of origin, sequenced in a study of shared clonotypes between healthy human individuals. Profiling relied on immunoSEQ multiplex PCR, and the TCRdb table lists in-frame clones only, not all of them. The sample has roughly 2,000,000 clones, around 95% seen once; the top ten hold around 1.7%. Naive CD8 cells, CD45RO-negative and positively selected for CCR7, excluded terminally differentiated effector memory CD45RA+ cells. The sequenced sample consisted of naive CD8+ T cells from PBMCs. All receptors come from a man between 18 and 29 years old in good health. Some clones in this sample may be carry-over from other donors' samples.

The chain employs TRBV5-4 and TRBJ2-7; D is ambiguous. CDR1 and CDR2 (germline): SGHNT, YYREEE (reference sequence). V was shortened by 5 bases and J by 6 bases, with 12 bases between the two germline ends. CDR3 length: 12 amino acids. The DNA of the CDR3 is TGTGCCAGCAGTCTCACGGTGGGCGAGCAGTACTTC. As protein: CASSLTVGEQYF.

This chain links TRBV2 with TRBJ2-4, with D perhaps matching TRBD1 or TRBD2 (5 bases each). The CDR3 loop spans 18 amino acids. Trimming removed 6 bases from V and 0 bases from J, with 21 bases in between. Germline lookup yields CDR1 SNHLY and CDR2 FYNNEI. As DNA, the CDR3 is TGTGCCAGCAGCCCAATTGGGGCAGCAGGACTAGCCAAAAACATTCAGTACTTC. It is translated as CASSPIGAAGLAKNIQYF.

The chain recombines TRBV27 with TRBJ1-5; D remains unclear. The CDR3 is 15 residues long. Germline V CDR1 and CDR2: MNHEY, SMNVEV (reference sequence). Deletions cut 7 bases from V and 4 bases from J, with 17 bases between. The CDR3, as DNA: TGTGCCAGCAACGCGGGAGGCCGGGAAAATCAGCCCCAGCATTTT. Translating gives CASNAGGRENQPQHF.

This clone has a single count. This CDR3 reads CASSFRRASSYEQYF. Written as DNA, the CDR3 is TGTGCCAGCAGTTTCAGGAGGGCTAGCTCCTACGAGCAGTACTTC. The rearrangement uses TRBV27 and TRBJ2-7, with D tentatively TRBD2 (6 bases). The CDR3 runs 15 residues. V was shortened by 3 bases and J by 0 bases, with 12 bases between the two germline ends. Germline V gene lookup returns CDR1 MNHEY and CDR2 SMNVEV (reference sequence).

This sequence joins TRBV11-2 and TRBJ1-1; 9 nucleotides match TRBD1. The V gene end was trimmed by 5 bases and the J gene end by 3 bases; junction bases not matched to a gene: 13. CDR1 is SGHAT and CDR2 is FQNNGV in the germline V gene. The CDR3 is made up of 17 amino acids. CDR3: CASSQFPRQGEDTEAFF. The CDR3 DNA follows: TGTGCCAGCAGCCAGTTCCCCCGACAGGGGGAGGACACTGAAGCTTTCTTT.

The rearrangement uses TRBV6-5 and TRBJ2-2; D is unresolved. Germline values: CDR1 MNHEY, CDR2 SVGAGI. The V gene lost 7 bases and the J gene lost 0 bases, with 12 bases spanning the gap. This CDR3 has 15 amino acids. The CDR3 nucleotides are TGTGCCAGCACCCTGGGCCAATCGAACACCGGGGAGCTGTTTTTT. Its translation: CASTLGQSNTGELFF.

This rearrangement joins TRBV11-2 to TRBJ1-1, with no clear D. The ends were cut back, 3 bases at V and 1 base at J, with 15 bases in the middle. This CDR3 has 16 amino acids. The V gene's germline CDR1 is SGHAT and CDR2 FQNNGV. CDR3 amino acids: CASSLFERYGNTEAFF. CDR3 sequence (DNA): TGTGCCAGCAGCTTGTTTGAGAGGTACGGGAACACTGAAGCTTTCTTT.

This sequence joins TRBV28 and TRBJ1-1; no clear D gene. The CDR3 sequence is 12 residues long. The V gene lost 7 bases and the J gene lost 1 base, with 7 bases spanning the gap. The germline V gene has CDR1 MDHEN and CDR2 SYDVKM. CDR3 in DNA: TGTGCCAGCACCTGGGGGAACACTGAAGCTTTCTTT. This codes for CASTWGNTEAFF.

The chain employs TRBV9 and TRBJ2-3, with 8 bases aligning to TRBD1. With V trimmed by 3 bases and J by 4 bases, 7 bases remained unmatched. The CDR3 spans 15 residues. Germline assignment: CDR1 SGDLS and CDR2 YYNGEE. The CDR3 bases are TGTGCCAGCAGCGCACAGGGGGTGCGGGCAGATACGCAGTATTTT. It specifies CASSAQGVRADTQYF. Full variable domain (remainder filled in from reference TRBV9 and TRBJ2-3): DSGVTQTPKHLITATGQRVTLRCSPRSGDLSVYWYQQSLDQGLQFLIQYYNGEERAKGNILERFSAQQFPDLHSELNLSSLELGDSALYFCASSAQGVRADTQYFGPGTRLTVL.

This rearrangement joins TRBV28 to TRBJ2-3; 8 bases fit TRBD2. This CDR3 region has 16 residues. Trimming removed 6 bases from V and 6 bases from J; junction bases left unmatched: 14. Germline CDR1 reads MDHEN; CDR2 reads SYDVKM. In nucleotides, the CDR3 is TGTGCCAGCAGGGCCGGACTAGCCGAGGGGGATGATACGCAGTATTTT. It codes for CASRAGLAEGDDTQYF.

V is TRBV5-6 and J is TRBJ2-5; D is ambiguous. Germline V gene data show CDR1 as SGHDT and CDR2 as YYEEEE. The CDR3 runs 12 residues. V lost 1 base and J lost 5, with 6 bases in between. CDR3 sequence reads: CASSLSIETQYF. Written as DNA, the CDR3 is TGTGCCAGCAGCTTGTCGATCGAGACCCAGTACTTC.

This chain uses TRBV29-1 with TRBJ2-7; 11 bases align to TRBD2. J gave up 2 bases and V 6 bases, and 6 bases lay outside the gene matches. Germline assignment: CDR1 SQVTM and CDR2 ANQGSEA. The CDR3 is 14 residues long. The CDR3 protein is CSVTGTSGPYEQYF. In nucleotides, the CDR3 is TGCAGCGTCACCGGGACTAGCGGTCCCTACGAGCAGTACTTC.

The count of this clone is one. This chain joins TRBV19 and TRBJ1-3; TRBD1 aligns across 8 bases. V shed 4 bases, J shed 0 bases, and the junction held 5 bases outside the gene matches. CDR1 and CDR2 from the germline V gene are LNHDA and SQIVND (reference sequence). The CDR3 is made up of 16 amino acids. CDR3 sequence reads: CASSTPDRASGNTIYF. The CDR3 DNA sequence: TGTGCCAGTAGTACGCCGGACAGGGCCTCTGGAAACACCATATATTTT. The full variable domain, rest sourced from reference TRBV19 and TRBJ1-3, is DGGITQSPKYLFRKEGQNVTLSCEQNLNHDAMYWYRQDPGQGLRLIYYSQIVNDFQKGDIAEGYSVSREKKESFPLTVTSAQKNPTAFYLCASSTPDRASGNTIYFGEGSWLTVV.

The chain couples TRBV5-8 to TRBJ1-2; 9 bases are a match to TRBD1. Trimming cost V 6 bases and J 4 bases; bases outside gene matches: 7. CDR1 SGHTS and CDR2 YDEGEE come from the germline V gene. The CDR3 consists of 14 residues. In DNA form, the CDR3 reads TGTGCCAGCAACTACAGGGGGCGCAGCTATGGCTACACCTTC. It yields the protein CASNYRGRSYGYTF.

The CDR3 sequence: CASSLKGPSGPPYEQYF. CDR3 DNA sequence: TGCGCCAGCAGCTTAAAGGGACCTAGCGGCCCCCCCTACGAGCAGTACTTC. V usage is TRBV5-1 and J usage is TRBJ2-7, with TRBD2 matching 7 bases. The V and J ends lost 2 bases and 2 bases, in that order; junction bases with no gene match: 13. Germline CDR1 SGHRS, CDR2 YFSETQ. CDR3 size: 17 residues.

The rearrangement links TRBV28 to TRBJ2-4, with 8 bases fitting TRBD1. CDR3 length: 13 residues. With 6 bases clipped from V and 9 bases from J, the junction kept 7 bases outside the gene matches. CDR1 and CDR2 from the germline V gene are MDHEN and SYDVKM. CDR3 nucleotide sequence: TGTGCCAGCAGCTATGGACAGGGTTCCATTCAGTACTTC. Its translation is CASSYGQGSIQYF.

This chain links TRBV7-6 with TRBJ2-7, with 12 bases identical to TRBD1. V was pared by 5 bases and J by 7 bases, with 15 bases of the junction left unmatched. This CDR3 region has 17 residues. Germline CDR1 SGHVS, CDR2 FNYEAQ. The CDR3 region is CASSPRDRGQGLGEQYF. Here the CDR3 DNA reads TGTGCCAGCAGCCCCCGGGACAGGGGGCAGGGTCTGGGGGAGCAGTACTTC.

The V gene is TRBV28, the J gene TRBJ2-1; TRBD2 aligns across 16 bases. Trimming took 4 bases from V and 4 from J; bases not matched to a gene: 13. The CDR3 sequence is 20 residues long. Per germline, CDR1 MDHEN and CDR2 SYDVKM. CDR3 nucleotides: TGTGCCAGCAGTTCTCCGGGACTAGCGGGAGGGCCTTCAGGATACAATGAGCAGTTCTTC. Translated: CASSSPGLAGGPSGYNEQFF.

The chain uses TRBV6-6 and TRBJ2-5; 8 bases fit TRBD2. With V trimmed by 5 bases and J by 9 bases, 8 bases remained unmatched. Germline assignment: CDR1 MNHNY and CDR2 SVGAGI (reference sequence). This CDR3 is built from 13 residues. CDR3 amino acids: CASSTGLAGAQYF. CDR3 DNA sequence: TGTGCCAGCAGTACCGGACTAGCCGGAGCCCAGTACTTC.

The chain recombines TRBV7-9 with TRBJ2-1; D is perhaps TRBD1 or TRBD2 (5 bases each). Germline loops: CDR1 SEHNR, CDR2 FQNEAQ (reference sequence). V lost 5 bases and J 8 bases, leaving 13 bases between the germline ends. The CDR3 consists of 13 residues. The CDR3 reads CASSPWDEDEQFF. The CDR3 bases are TGTGCCAGCAGCCCATGGGACGAGGATGAGCAGTTCTTC.

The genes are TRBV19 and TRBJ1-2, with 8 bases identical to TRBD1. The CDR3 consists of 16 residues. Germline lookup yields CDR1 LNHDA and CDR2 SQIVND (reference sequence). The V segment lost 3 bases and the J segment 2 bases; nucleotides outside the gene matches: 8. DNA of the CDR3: TGTGCCAGTAGTATCCGGACAGGGCAACTCAACTATGGCTACACCTTC. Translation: CASSIRTGQLNYGYTF.